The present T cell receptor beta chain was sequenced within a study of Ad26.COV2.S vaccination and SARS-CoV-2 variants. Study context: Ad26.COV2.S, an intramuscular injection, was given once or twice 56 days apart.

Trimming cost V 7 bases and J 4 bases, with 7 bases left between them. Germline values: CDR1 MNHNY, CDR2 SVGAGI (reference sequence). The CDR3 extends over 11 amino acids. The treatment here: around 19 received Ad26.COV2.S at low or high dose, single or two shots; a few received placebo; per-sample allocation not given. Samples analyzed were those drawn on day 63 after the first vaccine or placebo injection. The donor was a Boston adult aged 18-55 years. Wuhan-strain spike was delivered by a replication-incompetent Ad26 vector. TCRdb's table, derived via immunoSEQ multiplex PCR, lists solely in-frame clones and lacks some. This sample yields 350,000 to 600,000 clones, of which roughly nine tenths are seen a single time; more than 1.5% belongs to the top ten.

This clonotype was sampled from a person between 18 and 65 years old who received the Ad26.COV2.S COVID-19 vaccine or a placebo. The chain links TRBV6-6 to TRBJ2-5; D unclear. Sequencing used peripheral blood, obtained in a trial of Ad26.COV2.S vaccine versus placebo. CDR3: CASTARETQYF. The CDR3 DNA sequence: TGTGCCAGCACCGCCCGAGAGACCCAGTACTTC.